This TCR beta chain comes out of a study of OX40 agonist ivuxolimab in advanced cancers. Study overall: Participants averaged approximately 60 years of age (range about 23 to 79) and were 82.7% male.

With respect to this clone: Its antigen remains unidentified.

At cycle 4 day 1, cycle 7 day 1, and baseline, blood was sampled. Germline V CDR1 and CDR2: SQVTM, ANQGSEA. V shed 4 bases and J shed 3 bases, with 13 bases lying between them. This CDR3 region has 14 residues. Clones were sequenced by immunoSEQ multiplex PCR, and TCRdb holds only the in-frame ones, with some missing. The repertoire holds fewer than 70,000 clones, with approximately 87% as singletons. The study's findings and limits: At doses 0.1 to 3.0 mg/kg, CD4+ and CD8+ clones expanded.

The sequence came from an adult with an advanced solid tumor such as melanoma, head and neck, liver or kidney cancer. V gene TRBV29-1 combines with J gene TRBJ1-3; D not resolved. Material: CD4+ or CD8+ T cells sorted from blood, obtained in a trial of the OX40 agonist ivuxolimab. This CDR3 reads CSVGGVLVGNTIYF. DNA for the CDR3: TGCAGCGTTGGCGGGGTGCTCGTTGGAAACACCATATATTTT.